This TCR beta chain appears in the sequencing data of a study of shared clonotypes between healthy human individuals (dated by TCRdb to 2019 to 2021). Background for the entire study: The cohort comprised two women and a few men aged 18 to 49 years. For each donor, CD4 naive and CD4 memory were each run on three plates, CD8 naive on two plates, and CD8 memory on one plate. To estimate repertoire size and how much clonotypes are shared between individuals, the study performed deep sequencing of blood TCR repertoires from a few healthy adults. To increase sequencing depth and limit assay-specific biases, TCR repertoire library preparation and sequencing were carried out by different laboratories using diverse techniques. Each donor's leukapheresis produced roughly between roughly 0.85 and 9.5 billion PBMCs. The investigation overall reported the following: Because the study included only a small number of donors, the genetic and exposure-history diversity represented was limited. Compared with non-shared clonotypes, the clonotypes found in all four sorted-subset donors had higher generation probabilities. Naive subsets generally had larger estimated clonotype richness than memory subsets did. Sampling was restricted to blood, and TCR repertoires in tissues likely differ from the TCR repertoires found in blood. When a handful of donors were compared, the shared fraction of clonotypes was 5% to 6.5% for naive CD4, around 4% for naive CD8, 2.3% for memory CD4, and around 0.4% for memory CD8. Based on pairwise subsampling, the degree of clonotype sharing among donors was expected to be affected by sequencing depth. Incomplete sequencing was indicated by rarefaction of sorted-subset datasets, despite the large sequencing depth.

TCR CDR3 regions were amplified from genomic DNA by multiplex PCR using the deep immunoSEQ assay. For each cell subset, the extracted genomic DNA was distributed evenly across all wells of several immunoSEQ 96-well plates, and each plate served as one replicate. Each replicate PCR for sorted subsets received around 200 ng genomic DNA, equal to roughly 30,000 T cell genomes. The purified libraries were quantified using a Qubit 3.0 fluorometer, sized with a Bioanalyzer 2100, and then quantified again using the KAPA Library Quantification kit. Every immunoSEQ 96-well plate was sequenced on a separate single-read 150-cycle Illumina NextSeq 550 flow cell. Under the source paper's analysis protocol: Because the immunoSEQ output held only junctional sequences and lacked quality scores, the filtering could not match the filtering applied to full-length reads. Sequences were annotated with PyIR, a Python wrapper for IgBLAST v1.9, and V/J genes and CDR3 were assigned using IMGT germline references. Reads with weak V/J assignments (E-value above 1e-6), missing CDR3, stop codons, out-of-frame junctions, or ambiguous translated residues were removed. V3J clonotypes were defined as sequences sharing an identical inferred V gene, J gene, and CDR3 amino acid sequence. To compute the percentage overlap between repertoires, the number of shared unique clonotypes was divided by the size of the smaller repertoire. Repertoire richness was assessed with RTK rarefaction, the Chao1 estimator, and Recon v2.1 estimates of unobserved clonotypes. Generation probabilities for all TCRbeta clonotypes obtained by the gDNA method from a few donors were computed using OLGA. The table was pulled from immuneACCESS by TCRdb, which kept in-frame rearrangements only. Such tables lose some clones; where checked, under half of the loss comes from unresolved V genes, and the rest has no known cause. The V and J calls and clone size are taken from that table; D and trimming were inferred from the DNA. The table for this sample lists approximately 980,000 clones; approximately 80% of them were counted only once. The ten largest clonotypes hold around 1.5% of the sample.

The donors were healthy, HIV-negative adults with no recently reported acute infections or vaccinations. Only Caucasian adults living in Nashville, Tennessee, USA were represented among the donors. CD4+ T cells were enriched by magnetic negative selection; naive cells were then positively selected on CD45RA, and the negative fraction formed the memory subset. After blood collection by leukapheresis, PBMCs were isolated using Ficoll-Histopaque density gradient centrifugation and then cryopreserved in the vapor phase of liquid nitrogen. Analytical flow cytometry was used to check the purity and quantity of every magnetically sorted T cell population. Genomic DNA was isolated from every sorted fraction and measured by UV absorbance on a Nanodrop 2000c. Turning to this clone: Its antigen is not yet known. The input lacks base qualities; no much larger clone sits a single base away.

This clonotype originated in a man between 18 and 29 years old in good health. Material for sequencing was memory CD4+ T cells sorted from blood. The cell subset or site label on this specimen signifies: CD45RA-negative fraction.

The CDR3 protein sequence reads: CASSLDVGLGSRDSYNYGYTF. The nucleotide sequence is TGTGCCAGCAGCTTAGATGTAGGCCTTGGATCCCGGGACTCGTATAACTATGGCTACACCTTC. In this chain, TRBV7-8 is recombined with TRBJ1-2; a weak D assignment points to TRBD1 (5 bases agree). The CDR3, from cysteine to phenylalanine, totals 21 residues. The read is trimmed to its CDR3 DNA, 63 bases read in frame from base 1. The V and J ends are trimmed by 1 base and 1 base, leaving 28 bases between them. Looking up the germline V gene yields CDR1 SGHVS and CDR2 FQNEAQ.